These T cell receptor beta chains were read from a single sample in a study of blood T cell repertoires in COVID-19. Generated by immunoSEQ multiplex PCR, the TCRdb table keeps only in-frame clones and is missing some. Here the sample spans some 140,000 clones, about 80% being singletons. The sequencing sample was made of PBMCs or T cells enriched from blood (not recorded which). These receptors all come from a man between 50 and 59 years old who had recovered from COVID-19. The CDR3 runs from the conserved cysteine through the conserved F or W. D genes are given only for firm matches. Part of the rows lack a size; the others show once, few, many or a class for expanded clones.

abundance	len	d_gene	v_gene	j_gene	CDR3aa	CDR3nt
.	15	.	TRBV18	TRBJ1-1	CASSPRDFQNTEAFF	TGTGCCAGCTCACCCCGGGACTTCCAGAACACTGAAGCTTTCTTT
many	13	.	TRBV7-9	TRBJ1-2	CASSSDGDYGYTF	TGTGCCAGCAGCTCGGACGGGGACTATGGCTACACCTTC
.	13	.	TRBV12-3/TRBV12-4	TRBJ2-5	CASRRSNQETQYF	TGTGCCAGCAGAAGGAGTAACCAAGAGACCCAGTACTTC
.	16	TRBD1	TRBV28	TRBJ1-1	CASSHIPGQGNTEAFF	TGTGCCAGCAGTCACATACCGGGACAGGGGAACACTGAAGCTTTCTTT
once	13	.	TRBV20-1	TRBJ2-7	CSASEDDGSEQYF	TGCAGTGCTAGTGAGGACGACGGGAGCGAGCAGTACTTC
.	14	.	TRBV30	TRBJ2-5	CAWVRTGTKETQYF	TGTGCCTGGGTCCGGACAGGGACTAAGGAGACCCAGTACTTC
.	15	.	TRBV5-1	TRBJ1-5	CASSLGWGGDQPQHF	TGCGCCAGCAGCTTGGGGTGGGGAGGGGATCAGCCCCAGCATTTT
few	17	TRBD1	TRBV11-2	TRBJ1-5	CASSLDPATGGNQPQHF	TGTGCCAGCAGCTTAGACCCCGCTACAGGGGGCAATCAGCCCCAGCATTTT
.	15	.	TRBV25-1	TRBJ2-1	CASSLFFGGANEQFF	TGTGCCAGCAGTCTCTTTTTTGGGGGGGCCAATGAGCAGTTCTTC
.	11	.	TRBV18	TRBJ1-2	CASSESYGYTF	TGTGCCAGCTCAGAGAGCTATGGCTACACCTTC
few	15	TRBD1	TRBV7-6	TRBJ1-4	CASSLGRQGQEKLFF	TGTGCCAGCAGCTTGGGACGACAGGGCCAGGAAAAACTGTTTTTT
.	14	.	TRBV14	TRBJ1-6	CASSYQGNNSPLHF	TGTGCCAGCAGCTACCAGGGTAATAATTCACCCCTCCACTTT
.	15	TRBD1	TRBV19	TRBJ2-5	CASSAGTGFRETQYF	TGTGCCAGTAGTGCCGGGACAGGGTTTCGGGAGACCCAGTACTTC
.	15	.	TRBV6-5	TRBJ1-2	CASSYLDRRLVGYTF	TGTGCCAGCAGTTACCTAGACAGGCGTCTGGTTGGCTACACCTTC
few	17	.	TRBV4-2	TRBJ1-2	CASSQGGRGIALRGYTF	TGTGCCAGCAGCCAAGGGGGAAGGGGGATAGCCTTGAGGGGCTACACCTTC
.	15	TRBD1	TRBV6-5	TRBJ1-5	CASRVGGLGNQPQHF	TGTGCCAGCAGAGTAGGGGGCCTGGGCAATCAGCCCCAGCATTTT
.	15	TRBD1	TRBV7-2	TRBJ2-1	CASSLGQPNYNEQFF	TGTGCCAGCAGCTTGGGACAGCCTAACTACAATGAGCAGTTCTTC
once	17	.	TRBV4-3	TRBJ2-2	CASSQGPPLLNTGELFF	TGCGCCAGCAGCCAAGGTCCGCCATTACTGAACACCGGGGAGCTGTTTTTT
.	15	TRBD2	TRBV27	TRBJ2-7	CASSFQRGQSYEQYF	TGTGCCAGCAGTTTTCAGCGGGGGCAAAGCTACGAGCAGTACTTC
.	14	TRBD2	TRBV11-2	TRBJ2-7	CASSQAGTRYEQYF	TGTGCCAGCAGCCAAGCCGGGACTAGATACGAGCAGTACTTC
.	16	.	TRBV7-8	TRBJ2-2	CASSLKRQPNTGELFF	TGTGCCAGCAGCTTAAAGCGACAGCCGAACACCGGGGAGCTGTTTTTT
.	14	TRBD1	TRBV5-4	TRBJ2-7	CASSTGDRVYEQYF	TGTGCCAGCAGCACGGGCGACAGGGTCTACGAGCAGTACTTC